The 26 T cell receptor beta chains presented below share a single source sample, sequenced in a study of T cells in Graves' hyperthyroidism and ophthalmopathy. The investigators amplified TCR beta CDR3 regions from RNA transcripts. TCR CDR3 regions were first amplified by RT-PCR with HTBI primers. TCRdb called the multiplex PCR reads again in MiXCR, with one record for every CDR3 protein. The profile shows 700,000 or so distinct CDR3 sequences, about 15% of them singletons. Sequencing was performed on blood. The origin of the receptors is a man between 18 and 35 years old with Graves' hyperthyroidism.

This clonotype was picked up many times. J is TRBJ1-2 and V is TRBV28, with D unclear. Germline CDR1 and CDR2: MDHEN and SYDVKM. There are 11 residues in the CDR3. The V and J ends lost 6 bases and 9 bases respectively, with 11 bases between them. The CDR3 reads CASRSRASYTF. The CDR3 nucleotides read TGTGCCAGCAGGTCCCGTGCAAGCTACACCTTC.

To note about this clonotype: A much larger clone differs by one base, so this may be a read error. The final CDR3 position lacks the conserved phenylalanine or tryptophan, pointing to a likely read error. The chain employs TRBV6-5 and TRBJ2-7; the D gene is possibly TRBD2 (6 bases). Trimming left V 0 bases short and J 2 bases short, with 14 bases between. Germline V gene lookup returns CDR1 MNHEY and CDR2 SVGAGI. CDR3 length: 16 amino acids. The CDR3 loop reads CASSYSPLALPYEQYL. The CDR3, as DNA: TGTGCCAGCAGTTACTCCCCGCTAGCGCTTCCCTACGAGCAGTACCTC.

This clonotype was detected ten times or more. The gene calls are TRBV7-3 and TRBJ2-1, with 9 bases lining up with TRBD2. The CDR3 loop spans 14 amino acids. The V segment lost 1 base and the J segment 8 bases; nucleotides outside the gene matches: 3. From germline, CDR1 is SGHTA and CDR2 FQGTGA. CDR3 loop: CASSLSGRAHEQFF. CDR3 bases: TGTGCCAGCAGCTTAAGCGGGAGGGCTCATGAGCAGTTCTTC.

In nucleotides, the CDR3 is TGTGCCACCATGGGCCCTCCCCAAGTCAATGAGCAGTTCTTC. As protein: CATMGPPQVNEQFF. The rearrangement joins TRBV15 to TRBJ2-1; D is unresolved. Between the trimmed V and J ends, which lost 7 bases and 6 bases, there was a span of 16 bases. CDR3 size: 14 residues. Germline assignment: CDR1 LNHNV and CDR2 YYDKDF (reference sequence).

This clonotype was seen more than once but under ten times. V usage is TRBV6-2 or TRBV6-3 and J usage is TRBJ1-2; 7 positions match TRBD1. This CDR3 has 14 residues. Germline CDR1 and CDR2: MNHEY and SVGEGT. The V and J ends lost 7 bases and 11 bases, in that order; junction bases with no gene match: 16. CDR3 residues: CASTQRDRPGGYTF. For the CDR3, the DNA is TGTGCCAGCACTCAGCGGGACCGCCCAGGGGGATACACCTTC.

The chain recombines TRBV6-1 with TRBJ1-5; D unclear. The length of the CDR3 is 16 residues. Germline V CDR1 and CDR2: MNHNS, SASEGT. The germline V and J ends were trimmed by 5 bases and 0 bases, with 14 bases remaining between them. The CDR3 nucleotides read TGTGCCAGCAGTAGATACAGTGACGGTAGCAATCAGCCCCAGCATTTT. This translates into CASSRYSDGSNQPQHF.

The chain joins TRBV6-9 to TRBJ1-5; TRBD1 agrees at 8 bases. J lost 5 bases, V lost 4 bases, and 10 bases had no gene match. This CDR3 is built from 16 residues. CDR1 and CDR2 (germline): MNHGY, SVAAGI. The CDR3 DNA reads TGTGCCAGCAGTTTAAGTGGACAGGGAAAGGATCAGCCCCAGCATTTT. Protein: CASSLSGQGKDQPQHF.

This clonotype was observed many times. This chain connects TRBV12-3 or TRBV12-4 to TRBJ1-2; D is unclear. With 6 bases removed from V and 8 bases from J, the gap between germline ends came to 16 bases. The CDR3 extends over 13 amino acids. The CDR3 DNA follows: TGTGCCAGCAGGTCCCTAGGGTCGGGAGGCTACACCTTC. Encoded protein: CASRSLGSGGYTF.

J is TRBJ2-2 and V is TRBV7-3, with a weak D call TRBD1 (5 bases). CDR3 size: 13 residues. The ends were cut back, 6 bases at V and 6 bases at J, with 11 bases in the middle. Per germline, CDR1 SGHTA and CDR2 FQGTGA. DNA for the CDR3: TGTGCCAGCAGGCAATTAGGGGCCGGGGAGCTGTTTTTT. This sequence encodes CASRQLGAGELFF.

The sample holds a few counts of this clonotype. V gene TRBV5-1 combines with J gene TRBJ2-2; TRBD1 matches 7 bases. Germline trimming cut 2 bases from V and 4 bases from J; bases unmatched to any gene: 5. The CDR3 has 15 amino acids. Germline-derived CDR1 and CDR2 are SGHRS and YFSETQ. CDR3 nucleotides: TGCGCCAGCAGCTTCTGGGACAGTACCACCGGGGAGCTGTTTTTT. The encoded protein is CASSFWDSTTGELFF.

There are a few counts of this clonotype. This rearrangement joins TRBV5-5 to TRBJ2-2; D is possibly TRBD1 (6 bases). V lost 0 bases to trimming and J lost 3 bases, with 12 bases between them. Germline lookup yields CDR1 SGHKS and CDR2 YYEKEE (reference sequence). The CDR3 has 16 residues. The CDR3 DNA sequence: TGTGCCAGCAGCTTGGGACCGGACAGTTACACCGGGGAGCTGTTTTTT. This sequence encodes CASSLGPDSYTGELFF.

The chain links TRBV19 to TRBJ1-1, with no clear D. This CDR3 is 13 amino acids long. Germline V lookup: CDR1 LNHDA, CDR2 SQIVND (reference sequence). Trimming took off 10 bases at V and 6 bases at J, with 18 bases between the two ends. The CDR3 loop reads CATRVPGPSEAFF. The CDR3 nucleotides read TGTGCCACCCGGGTCCCCGGTCCCTCTGAAGCTTTCTTT. The whole variable domain, filled in from reference TRBV19 and TRBJ1-1, reads DGGITQSPKYLFRKEGQNVTLSCEQNLNHDAMYWYRQDPGQGLRLIYYSQIVNDFQKGDIAEGYSVSREKKESFPLTVTSAQKNPTAFYLCATRVPGPSEAFFGQGTRLTVV.

V gene TRBV20-1 combines with J gene TRBJ2-7, with a possible D match to TRBD1 (6 bases). Germline values: CDR1 DFQATT, CDR2 SNEGSKA (reference sequence). The V gene lost 6 bases and the J gene lost 3 bases, with 9 bases spanning the gap. The CDR3 has 11 amino acids. CDR3 sequence (DNA): TGCAGTGCCCAGGGGCACTACGAGCAGTACTTC. Amino acids: CSAQGHYEQYF.

The chain links TRBV25-1 to TRBJ2-7; 8 bases are a match to TRBD1. The CDR3 is made up of 17 amino acids. CDR1 and CDR2 from the germline V gene are MGHDK and SYGVNS. V was pared by 2 bases and J by 4 bases, with 13 bases of the junction left unmatched. The CDR3 here is CASSEGDRKRQAYEQYF. For the CDR3, the DNA is TGTGCCAGCAGTGAAGGGGACAGGAAAAGACAGGCTTACGAGCAGTACTTC.

This clonotype was seen a few times. The genes are TRBV5-5 and TRBJ2-1, with 7 bases identical to TRBD2. This CDR3 has 16 amino acids. The trim removed 0 bases at V and 6 bases at J, leaving 9 bases unmatched. In germline, CDR1 is SGHKS, CDR2 YYEKEE (reference sequence). CDR3 protein: CASSLGAGDPFNEQFF. Here the CDR3 DNA reads TGTGCCAGCAGCTTGGGGGCGGGAGATCCGTTCAATGAGCAGTTCTTC.

This clonotype was recorded many times. V is TRBV6-2 or TRBV6-3 and J is TRBJ1-1; D is perhaps TRBD1 (6 bases). Germline CDR1 and CDR2: MNHEY and SVGEGT. V dropped 8 bases and J dropped 0 bases, with 19 bases sitting between them. The CDR3 spans 16 residues. CDR3 region: CASSMGRGKMNTEAFF. The CDR3 DNA sequence: TGTGCCAGCTCGATGGGGAGGGGGAAAATGAACACTGAAGCTTTCTTT.

The V call is TRBV6-2 or TRBV6-3, the J call TRBJ1-2; 9 bases are shared with TRBD1. This CDR3 is built from 14 residues. The V segment lost 6 bases and the J segment 6 bases; nucleotides outside the gene matches: 8. Germline V CDR1 and CDR2: MNHEY, SVGEGT. The CDR3 here is CASSRRGQGHGYTF. The CDR3 DNA reads TGTGCCAGCAGCCGTCGAGGACAGGGGCATGGCTACACCTTC.

This clonotype was seen only a few times. This chain uses TRBV7-9 with TRBJ2-7, with D possibly matching TRBD1 (5 bases). Germline V gene data show CDR1 as SEHNR and CDR2 as FQNEAQ (reference sequence). Deletions cut 1 base from V and 5 bases from J, with 21 bases between. This CDR3 contains 17 residues. The CDR3 spells CASSLGPGQGGFHEQYF. The DNA for the CDR3 is TGTGCCAGCAGCTTAGGGCCCGGGCAGGGTGGTTTCCACGAGCAGTACTTC.

The chain uses TRBV11-2 and TRBJ2-2; 8 nucleotides line up with TRBD1. The CDR3 extends over 15 amino acids. V was pared by 1 base and J by 6 bases, with 4 bases of the junction left unmatched. The germline V gene encodes CDR1 SGHAT and CDR2 FQNNGV. DNA for the CDR3: TGTGCCAGCAGCTTAGGCAGGGGGCGTGCCGGGGAGCTGTTTTTT. It is translated as CASSLGRGRAGELFF. Supplemented by reference TRBV11-2 and TRBJ2-2, the full variable domain reads EAGVAQSPRYKIIEKRQSVAFWCNPISGHATLYWYQQILGQGPKLLIQFQNNGVVDDSQLPKDRFSAERLKGVDSTLKIQPAKLEDSAVYLCASSLGRGRAGELFFGEGSRLTVL.

The chain uses TRBV29-1 and TRBJ2-7; 7 bases line up with TRBD1. Germline trimming cut 7 bases from V and 5 bases from J; bases unmatched to any gene: 14. The CDR3 sequence is 14 residues long. Germline CDR1 SQVTM, CDR2 ANQGSEA. In nucleotides, the CDR3 is TGCAGCGGCCCGGTAAGGGGGCTAGGCGACGAGCAGTACTTC. Translated: CSGPVRGLGDEQYF.

This clonotype was recorded at least ten times. The chain couples TRBV2 to TRBJ1-5; D is perhaps TRBD1 (5 bases). This CDR3 is 12 amino acids long. Deletions cut 4 bases from V and 7 bases from J, with 8 bases between. Per germline, CDR1 SNHLY and CDR2 FYNNEI. The CDR3, as DNA: TGTGCCAGCAGTGGGGGCCCCCAGCCCCAGCATTTT. The encoded protein is CASSGGPQPQHF.

This clonotype was seen a single time. The chain couples TRBV9 to TRBJ2-1, with 10 bases lining up with TRBD2. J gave up 7 bases and V 4 bases, and 11 bases lay outside the gene matches. The CDR3 spans 16 residues. Germline values: CDR1 SGDLS, CDR2 YYNGEE. The CDR3 sequence: CASSPIAGGLGNEQFF. The DNA for the CDR3 is TGTGCCAGCAGCCCAATAGCGGGAGGCCTGGGGAATGAGCAGTTCTTC.

This rearrangement joins TRBV3-1 to TRBJ2-7, with 8 bases matching TRBD2. The CDR3 length is 14 residues. Germline V gene data show CDR1 as LGHDT and CDR2 as YNNKEL (reference sequence). V shed 0 bases, J shed 4 bases, and the junction held 2 bases outside the gene matches. The chain's CDR3 is CASSQESGRYEQYF. In DNA form, the CDR3 reads TGTGCCAGCAGCCAAGAAAGCGGGAGATACGAGCAGTACTTC.

The sample holds many counts of this clonotype. The rearrangement joins TRBV27 to TRBJ2-3, with D possibly being TRBD2 (7 bases). Trimming shortened V by 5 bases and J by 6 bases, and 18 bases separated the two germline ends. CDR3 length: 15 amino acids. Per the germline V gene, CDR1 is MNHEY and CDR2 is SMNVEV (reference sequence). CDR3 sequence: CASSPGGGLLDTQYF. CDR3 sequence (DNA): TGTGCCAGCAGTCCTGGGGGGGGCCTATTGGATACGCAGTATTTT.

The chain employs TRBV12-3 or TRBV12-4 and TRBJ2-3, with 10 bases matching TRBD2. The CDR3 totals 17 residues. V dropped 8 bases and J dropped 5; count of bases not matched to a gene: 16. CDR3 in amino acids: CASGYPSGRAWEDTQYF. CDR3 DNA: TGTGCCAGCGGTTACCCGAGCGGGAGGGCCTGGGAAGATACGCAGTATTTT.

This clonotype has more than one count but fewer than ten. The J gene is TRBJ1-5, the V gene TRBV24-1; D gene uncertain. V was clipped by 4 bases and J by 5 bases, with 5 bases between them. CDR1 and CDR2 (germline): KGHDR, SFDVKD. This CDR3 comprises 12 residues. CDR3 bases: TGTGCCACCAGTGACTCGTATCAGCCCCAGCATTTT. The encoded protein is CATSDSYQPQHF.